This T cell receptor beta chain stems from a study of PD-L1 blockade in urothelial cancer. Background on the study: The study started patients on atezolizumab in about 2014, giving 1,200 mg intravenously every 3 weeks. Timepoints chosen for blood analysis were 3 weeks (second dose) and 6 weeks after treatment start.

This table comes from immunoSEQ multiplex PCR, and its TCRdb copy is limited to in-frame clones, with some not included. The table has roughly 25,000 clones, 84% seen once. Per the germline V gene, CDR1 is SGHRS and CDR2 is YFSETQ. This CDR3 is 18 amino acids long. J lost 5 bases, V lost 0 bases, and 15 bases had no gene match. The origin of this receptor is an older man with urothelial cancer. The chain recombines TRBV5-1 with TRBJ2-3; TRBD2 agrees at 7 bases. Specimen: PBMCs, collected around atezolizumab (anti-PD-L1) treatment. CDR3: CASSLGAQDGEGIDTQYF. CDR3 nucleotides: TGCGCCAGCAGCTTGGGGGCCCAAGACGGGGAGGGAATAGATACGCAGTATTTT.